This TCR beta chain comes out of a study of blood T cell repertoires in COVID-19. Study in general: Material from acute and convalescent COVID-19 was sourced from the United States, Italy and Spain. From T cells, B-cell-depleted T cells, or PBMCs came the material, which was cDNA or gDNA.

CDR3 length: 14 residues. J lost 3 bases, V lost 2 bases, and 2 bases had no gene match. CDR1 SEHNR and CDR2 FQNEAQ come from the germline V gene (reference sequence). In the original analysis: Estimation of nucleated cell counts was performed using reference gene primer amplification. Profiled with immunoSEQ multiplex PCR; TCRdb holds only in-frame clones, not every one. From that table come the V and J calls and clone size; the DNA was used to work out D and trimming. The profile shows about 48,000 clones, more than 75% of them singletons. This receptor was obtained from an older woman with acute or convalescent COVID-19. Sequenced: peripheral blood. J is TRBJ2-3 and V is TRBV7-9; TRBD2 agrees at 7 bases. CDR3 residues: CASSLFSGTDTQYF. The CDR3 nucleotides read TGTGCCAGCAGCTTATTTAGCGGGACAGATACGCAGTATTTT.